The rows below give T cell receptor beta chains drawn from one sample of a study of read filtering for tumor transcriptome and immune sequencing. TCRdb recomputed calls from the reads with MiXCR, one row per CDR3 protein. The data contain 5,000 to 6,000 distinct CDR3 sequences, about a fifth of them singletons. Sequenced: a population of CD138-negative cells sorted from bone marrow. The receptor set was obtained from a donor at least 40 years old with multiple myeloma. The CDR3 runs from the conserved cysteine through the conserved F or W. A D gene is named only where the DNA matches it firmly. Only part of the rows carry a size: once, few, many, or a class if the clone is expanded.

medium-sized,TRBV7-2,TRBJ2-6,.,CASSLAGVSGDLTGANVLTF,TGTGCCAGCAGCTTAGCCGGGGTATCAGGGGACTTGACTGGGGCCAACGTCCTGACTTTC
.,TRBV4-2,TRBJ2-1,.,CASSIYLCSVERGGGPPDEQFF,.
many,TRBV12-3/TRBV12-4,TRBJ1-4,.,CASKGVESENRFF,TGTGCCAGCAAGGGGGTGGAAAGCGAAAACCGGTTTTTT
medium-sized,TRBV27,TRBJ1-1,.,CASSLWPLNTEAFF,TGTGCCAGCAGTTTGTGGCCCCTGAACACTGAAGCTTTCTTT
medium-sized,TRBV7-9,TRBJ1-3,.,CASNERGNGNTIYF,TGTGCCAGCAACGAACGGGGGAATGGAAACACCATATATTTT
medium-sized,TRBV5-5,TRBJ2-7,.,CASSWNHRASYEQYF,TGTGCCAGCAGCTGGAACCACAGGGCTTCCTACGAGCAGTACTTC
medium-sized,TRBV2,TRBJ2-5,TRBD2,CASSGLADPQETQYF,TGTGCCAGCAGTGGACTAGCGGATCCCCAAGAGACCCAGTACTTC
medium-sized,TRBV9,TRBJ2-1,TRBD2,CASSVFGLAGNNNEQFF,TGTGCCAGCAGCGTATTTGGGCTAGCGGGAAATAACAATGAGCAGTTCTTC
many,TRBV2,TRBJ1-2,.,CASSRRSNYGYTF,TGTGCCAGCAGTCGACGGTCTAACTATGGCTACACCTTC
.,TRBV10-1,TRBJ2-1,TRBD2,CASTPGTSGRELTF,TGCGCCAGCACCCCCGGGACTAGCGGGAGAGAGCTGACCTTC